The present TCR beta chain was sequenced within a study of T cells in Graves' hyperthyroidism and ophthalmopathy. CDR1 MNHEY and CDR2 SVGEGT come from the germline V gene. The ends were cut back, 5 bases at V and 7 bases at J, with 13 bases in the middle. The CDR3 spans 13 residues. If no ophthalmopathy progression occurred within 18 months, Graves' hyperthyroidism was stable. This clonotype was recorded a few times. Amplification of TCR beta CDR3 regions used RNA as the template. HTBI primers drove first-round RT-PCR of the TCR CDR3. TCRdb re-called the multiplex PCR reads with MiXCR, one entry per CDR3 protein. The table shows some 620,000 distinct CDR3 sequences, with under 20% occurring only once.

The TCR comes from a woman in her thirties with Graves' hyperthyroidism. The sequenced sample was blood. J is TRBJ2-3 and V is TRBV6-2 or TRBV6-3, with D possibly matching TRBD2 (7 bases). CDR3 sequence reads: CASSGGGAYTQYF. CDR3 DNA: TGTGCCAGCAGTGGGGGGGGCGCTTATACGCAGTATTTT.